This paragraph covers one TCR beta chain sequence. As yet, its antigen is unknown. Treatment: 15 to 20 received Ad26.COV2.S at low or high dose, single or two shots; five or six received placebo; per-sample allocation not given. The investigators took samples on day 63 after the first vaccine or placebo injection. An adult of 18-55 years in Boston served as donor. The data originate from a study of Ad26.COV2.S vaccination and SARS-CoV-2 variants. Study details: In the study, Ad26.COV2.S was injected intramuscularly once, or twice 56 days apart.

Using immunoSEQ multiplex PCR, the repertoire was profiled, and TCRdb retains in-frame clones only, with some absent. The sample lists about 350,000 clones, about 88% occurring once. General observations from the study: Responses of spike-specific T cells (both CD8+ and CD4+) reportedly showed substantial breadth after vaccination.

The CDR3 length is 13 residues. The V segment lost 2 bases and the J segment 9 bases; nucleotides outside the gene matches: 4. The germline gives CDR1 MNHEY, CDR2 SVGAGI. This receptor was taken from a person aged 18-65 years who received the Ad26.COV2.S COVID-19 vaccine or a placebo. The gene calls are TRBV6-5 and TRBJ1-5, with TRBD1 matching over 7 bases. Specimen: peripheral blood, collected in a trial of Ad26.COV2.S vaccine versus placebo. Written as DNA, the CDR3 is TGTGCCAGCAGTTACGACAGGGCGGGGCCCCAGCATTTT. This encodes CASSYDRAGPQHF.